This T cell receptor beta chain was captured in a study of vaccination effects on CD4 cells after COVID-19. Study in general: Median timing of post-vaccine samples was 72 days after the second dose.

Isolation of CD4+ T cells took place after 10 days of culture. BNT162b2 vaccine or mRNA-1273 vaccine was given to participants in two doses. Comment on this clone: The antigen remains unidentified.

The length of the CDR3 is 13 residues. V lost 0 bases to trimming and J lost 5 bases, with 7 bases between them. In germline, CDR1 is GTSNPN, CDR2 SVGIG (reference sequence). TCRdb's copy holds only in-frame clones and misses some; the assay was immunoSEQ multiplex PCR. The sample carries 66,000 or so clones, around 69% recorded once. The sample in question was CD4+ T cells from PBMCs cultured without peptide, obtained after COVID-19 vaccination. The TCR comes from a human donor who received a COVID-19 vaccine. The V and J genes are TRBV30 and TRBJ1-4, with D hard to call. This CDR3 reads CAWSVQANEKLFF. DNA for the CDR3: TGTGCCTGGAGTGTACAAGCAAATGAAAAACTGTTTTTT.